The present T cell receptor (beta chain) was sequenced within a study of neoadjuvant nivolumab and ipilimumab in lung cancer. Study conclusions and caveats: Pathologic regression was not significantly tied to TCR clonality. TCR receptors were sequenced in few samples. TCR richness and clonality were higher in tumors than adjacent uninvolved lung. Resected-tumor TCR richness correlated positively with pretherapy blood richness.

This clone was found a few times. Its antigen is currently unknown. Only in-frame clones appear in the TCRdb table, and some are missing; sequencing was by immunoSEQ multiplex PCR. The data hold roughly 20,000 clones, with over 80% observed a single time. Germline V gene sequence: CDR1 GTSNPN, CDR2 SVGIG (reference sequence). The CDR3 runs to 14 residues. The V segment lost 7 bases and the J segment 1 base; nucleotides outside the gene matches: 7. The sample here was peripheral blood, taken before neoadjuvant nivolumab, alone or with ipilimumab. The chain has TRBV30 and TRBJ2-7, with 10 positions matching TRBD1. The source is an adult with non-small cell lung cancer. The DNA of the CDR3 is TGTGCCTACAAAGGACAGGGGGGGTCCTACGAGCAGTACTTC. Translation: CAYKGQGGSYEQYF.